These T cell receptor beta chains were read from a single sample in a study of OX40 agonist ivuxolimab in advanced cancers. The protocol was immunoSEQ multiplex PCR, while the TCRdb copy is restricted to in-frame clones and leaves out a portion. This sample has almost 80,000 clones, with 87% found just once. Material: CD4+ or CD8+ T cells sorted from blood, obtained in a trial of the OX40 agonist ivuxolimab. The receptors shown here come from an adult with an advanced solid tumor such as melanoma, head and neck, liver or kidney cancer. CDR3s include the opening cysteine and the closing phenylalanine or tryptophan. D genes are given only for firm matches. The size field is filled for only some rows; it gives once, few, many or a size class.

clone size: .; D gene: .; V gene: TRBV2; J gene: TRBJ1-5; CDR3 DNA: TGTGCCAGCCGCAGGGCCAGCAATCAGCCCCAGCATTTT; CDR3 protein: CASRRASNQPQHF
clone size: .; D gene: .; V gene: TRBV15; J gene: TRBJ2-6; CDR3 DNA: TGTGCCACCAGCAGGGAGGAGAGCTCTGGGGCCAACGTCCTGACTTTC; CDR3 protein: CATSREESSGANVLTF
clone size: .; D gene: .; V gene: TRBV4-1; J gene: TRBJ2-1; CDR3 DNA: TGCGCCAGCAGCCAAGATGTGGGGGCATTGGGCTATGAGCAGTTCTTC; CDR3 protein: CASSQDVGALGYEQFF
clone size: .; D gene: .; V gene: TRBV5-6; J gene: TRBJ2-7; CDR3 DNA: TGTGCCAGTAGGCTGAGGGGGGCCTCCGAGCAGTACTTC; CDR3 protein: CASRLRGASEQYF
clone size: .; D gene: .; V gene: TRBV18; J gene: TRBJ1-5; CDR3 DNA: TGTGCCAGCTCACCGGCGAGGGGGCAGCCCCAGCATTTT; CDR3 protein: CASSPARGQPQHF
clone size: .; D gene: .; V gene: TRBV19; J gene: TRBJ2-2; CDR3 DNA: TGTGCCAGTAGTAAACAGCGGACCAGGGCCGGGGAGCTGTTTTTT; CDR3 protein: CASSKQRTRAGELFF
clone size: once; D gene: TRBD2; V gene: TRBV27; J gene: TRBJ2-5; CDR3 DNA: TGTGCCAGCAGCTCGGGGACCGGACTAGCGGGCCAAGAGACCCAGTACTTC; CDR3 protein: CASSSGTGLAGQETQYF
clone size: .; D gene: .; V gene: TRBV18; J gene: TRBJ1-6; CDR3 DNA: TGTGCCAGCTCACCAGATCAAGGGGATAATTCACCCCTCCACTTT; CDR3 protein: CASSPDQGDNSPLHF
clone size: .; D gene: .; V gene: TRBV5-1; J gene: TRBJ2-2; CDR3 DNA: TGCGCCAGCAGCTTCCCGCAGGGCAACACCGGGGAGCTGTTTTTT; CDR3 protein: CASSFPQGNTGELFF
clone size: .; D gene: .; V gene: TRBV2; J gene: TRBJ1-4; CDR3 DNA: TGTGCCAGCAGTGAGGGGAATGAAAAACTGTTTTTT; CDR3 protein: CASSEGNEKLFF
clone size: once; D gene: TRBD2; V gene: TRBV7-6; J gene: TRBJ2-3; CDR3 DNA: TGTGCCAGCAGCCTAACTAGGTTAGCGGGGGACTTACCAGATACGCAGTATTTT; CDR3 protein: CASSLTRLAGDLPDTQYF
clone size: .; D gene: TRBD1; V gene: TRBV7-2; J gene: TRBJ1-2; CDR3 DNA: TGTGCCAGCAGCGTTCAACAGGGGGCGAATGGCTACACCTTC; CDR3 protein: CASSVQQGANGYTF
clone size: .; D gene: TRBD1; V gene: TRBV5-8; J gene: TRBJ2-5; CDR3 DNA: TGTGCCAGCAGCTTAGTAGGGACAGGGTATGTTGAGACCCAGTACTTC; CDR3 protein: CASSLVGTGYVETQYF
clone size: .; D gene: .; V gene: TRBV15; J gene: TRBJ1-5; CDR3 DNA: TGTGCCACCAGCATCCAGGGTAATGGTCAGCCCCAGCATTTT; CDR3 protein: CATSIQGNGQPQHF
clone size: .; D gene: TRBD1; V gene: TRBV6-1; J gene: TRBJ1-5; CDR3 DNA: TGTGCCAGCAGTGTTCGACAGGGGGCTGATCGCAATCAGCCCCAGCATTTT; CDR3 protein: CASSVRQGADRNQPQHF
clone size: .; D gene: .; V gene: TRBV18; J gene: TRBJ1-1; CDR3 DNA: TGTGCCAGCTCACCCCGGGGTGCGGGAACGACGACTGAAGCTTTCTTT; CDR3 protein: CASSPRGAGTTTEAFF
clone size: .; D gene: .; V gene: TRBV5-1; J gene: TRBJ2-7; CDR3 DNA: TGCGCCAGCAGCCTCCGGACTCCGTACGAGCAGTACTTC; CDR3 protein: CASSLRTPYEQYF
clone size: few; D gene: .; V gene: TRBV9; J gene: TRBJ2-3; CDR3 DNA: TGTGCCAGCAGCGAAACGGGGTCAGATACGCAGTATTTT; CDR3 protein: CASSETGSDTQYF
clone size: .; D gene: .; V gene: TRBV7-9; J gene: TRBJ1-2; CDR3 DNA: TGTGCCAGCTCGGTCGCGTTAGGTGGCTACACCTTC; CDR3 protein: CASSVALGGYTF
clone size: .; D gene: TRBD1; V gene: TRBV4-3; J gene: TRBJ2-1; CDR3 DNA: TGCGCCAGCAGCCGCGGATCGAGGGGGCTAGTAGGGGCCAATGAGCAGTTCTTC; CDR3 protein: CASSRGSRGLVGANEQFF
clone size: .; D gene: TRBD2; V gene: TRBV7-3; J gene: TRBJ2-7; CDR3 DNA: TGTGCCAGCAGCCCACGGACTAGCGGGGGTAACGAGCAGTACTTC; CDR3 protein: CASSPRTSGGNEQYF
clone size: .; D gene: .; V gene: TRBV5-6; J gene: TRBJ2-1; CDR3 DNA: TGTGCCAGCAGCCCAGATTTAATTAACCTCTACAATGAGCAGTTCTTC; CDR3 protein: CASSPDLINLYNEQFF
clone size: .; D gene: TRBD2; V gene: TRBV5-4; J gene: TRBJ2-3; CDR3 DNA: TGTGCCAGCAGCCCGTTTAGCGGGGGTAACACAGATACGCAGTATTTT; CDR3 protein: CASSPFSGGNTDTQYF
clone size: .; D gene: .; V gene: TRBV15; J gene: TRBJ2-7; CDR3 DNA: TGTGCCACCAGCAGACGCCCACAGGGATCCGAGCAGTACTTC; CDR3 protein: CATSRRPQGSEQYF
clone size: .; D gene: TRBD2; V gene: TRBV4-2; J gene: TRBJ2-3; CDR3 DNA: TGTGCCAGCAGCCAAGTCCCGGGACTAGTACTCCGCGATACGCAGTATTTT; CDR3 protein: CASSQVPGLVLRDTQYF
clone size: .; D gene: .; V gene: TRBV6-1; J gene: TRBJ1-2; CDR3 DNA: TGTGCCAGCAGTGAAGCGGGATTAGGACCTAACTATGGCTACACCTTC; CDR3 protein: CASSEAGLGPNYGYTF
clone size: .; D gene: TRBD2; V gene: TRBV7-2; J gene: TRBJ2-7; CDR3 DNA: TGTGCCAGCAGCCCAATAGCGGGAGGGCCTTCCGAGCAGTACTTC; CDR3 protein: CASSPIAGGPSEQYF
clone size: .; D gene: TRBD2; V gene: TRBV7-6; J gene: TRBJ2-1; CDR3 DNA: TGTGCCAGCAGCTTTGACGGGAGGGCATCTTACAATGAGCAGTTCTTC; CDR3 protein: CASSFDGRASYNEQFF
clone size: .; D gene: TRBD1; V gene: TRBV11-2; J gene: TRBJ1-2; CDR3 DNA: TGTGCCAGCAGCTTCGCACAGGGGCTGGATGGCTACACCTTC; CDR3 protein: CASSFAQGLDGYTF
clone size: .; D gene: TRBD2; V gene: TRBV9; J gene: TRBJ2-1; CDR3 DNA: TGTGCCAGCAGCGCAAGCTGGACTAGCGGGAGAAATGAGCAGTTCTTC; CDR3 protein: CASSASWTSGRNEQFF
clone size: .; D gene: .; V gene: TRBV28; J gene: TRBJ1-2; CDR3 DNA: TGTGCCAGCAGTTTAGGACAGACCTCAGGCTACACCTTC; CDR3 protein: CASSLGQTSGYTF
clone size: .; D gene: .; V gene: TRBV7-9; J gene: TRBJ2-1; CDR3 DNA: TGTGCCAGCAGCTTCCAGAGTGAGCAGTTCTTC; CDR3 protein: CASSFQSEQFF
clone size: .; D gene: .; V gene: TRBV21-1; J gene: TRBJ2-1; CDR3 DNA: TGTGCCAGCAGCTGCCGCCGGGAGAATTACTACAATGAGCAGTTCTTC; CDR3 protein: CASSCRRENYYNEQFF
clone size: .; D gene: TRBD2; V gene: TRBV7-8; J gene: TRBJ2-1; CDR3 DNA: TGTGCCAGCAGCCCCCTAGCGGGAGGGCCTTGGGGGGAGCAGTTCTTC; CDR3 protein: CASSPLAGGPWGEQFF
clone size: .; D gene: TRBD1; V gene: TRBV19; J gene: TRBJ2-5; CDR3 DNA: TGTGCCAGTAGTACGGCAGGGGGCCAAGAGACCCAGTACTTC; CDR3 protein: CASSTAGGQETQYF
clone size: .; D gene: .; V gene: TRBV10-3; J gene: TRBJ1-2; CDR3 DNA: TGTGCCATCGGCGGGGCCGCTGGGTCGAGGGACTATGGCTACACCTTC; CDR3 protein: CAIGGAAGSRDYGYTF
clone size: few; D gene: .; V gene: TRBV2; J gene: TRBJ2-3; CDR3 DNA: TGTGCCAGCAAAGAGGAAACAGATACGCAGTATTTT; CDR3 protein: CASKEETDTQYF
clone size: .; D gene: .; V gene: TRBV11-3; J gene: TRBJ1-1; CDR3 DNA: TGTGCCAGCAGCTCCGGGCTGGGGGTGAACACTGAAGCTTTCTTT; CDR3 protein: CASSSGLGVNTEAFF
clone size: .; D gene: TRBD2; V gene: TRBV5-6; J gene: TRBJ2-2; CDR3 DNA: TGTGCCAGCAGCCGCACTAGCGGGAGGGCCTGGACCGGGGAGCTGTTTTTT; CDR3 protein: CASSRTSGRAWTGELFF
clone size: once; D gene: TRBD1; V gene: TRBV18; J gene: TRBJ1-3; CDR3 DNA: TGTGCCAGCTCACCACCGGGACAGCTCTCTGGAAACACCATATATTTT; CDR3 protein: CASSPPGQLSGNTIYF